The entry below describes one T cell receptor (beta chain). What it binds is unknown. The sample belongs to a study of CXCR3-negative and CXCR3-positive naive CD8 T cells. Study-level points and caveats: CXCR3-positive naive cells had TRB CDR3s that were more hydrophobic than CXCR3-negative naive cells had.

With UMI labels, 5' RACE was used to prepare the TRB cDNA libraries. TCRdb reanalyzed the 5' RACE reads and collapses them to one entry per CDR3 protein, without DNA. This repertoire includes about 120,000 distinct CDR3 sequences. Sequencing used naive CXCR3+ CD8+ T cells from blood. Noted subset: CD45RO-CCR7+CD27+CD95- naive CD8+ T cells expressing CXCR3 (TNR3+). The TCR was taken from a human donor in good health. Some clones in this sample may be carry-over from other donors' samples.

CDR3 residues: CASSLNAGNGYTF. The gene calls are TRBV11-2 and TRBJ1-2. Germline lookup yields CDR1 SGHAT and CDR2 FQNNGV. This CDR3 has 13 residues.